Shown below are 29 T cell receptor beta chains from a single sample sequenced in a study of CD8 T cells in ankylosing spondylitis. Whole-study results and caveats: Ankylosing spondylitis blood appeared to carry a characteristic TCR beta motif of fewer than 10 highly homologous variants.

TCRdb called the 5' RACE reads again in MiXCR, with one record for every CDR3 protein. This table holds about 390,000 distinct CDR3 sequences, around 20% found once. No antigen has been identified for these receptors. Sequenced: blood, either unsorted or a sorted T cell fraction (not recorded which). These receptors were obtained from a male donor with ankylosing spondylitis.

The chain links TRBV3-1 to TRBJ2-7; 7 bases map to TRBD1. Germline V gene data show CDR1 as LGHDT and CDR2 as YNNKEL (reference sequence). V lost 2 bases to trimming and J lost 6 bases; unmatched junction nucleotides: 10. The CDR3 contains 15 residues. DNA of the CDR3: TGTGCCAGCAGCCAATCCAGGACCAACAGGGGCGAGCAGTACTTC. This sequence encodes CASSQSRTNRGEQYF.

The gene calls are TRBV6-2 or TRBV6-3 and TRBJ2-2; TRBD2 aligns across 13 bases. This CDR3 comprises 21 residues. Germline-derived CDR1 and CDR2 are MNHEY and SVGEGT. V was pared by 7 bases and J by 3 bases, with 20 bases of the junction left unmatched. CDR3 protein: CASNTRGTSGRVPTHTGELFF. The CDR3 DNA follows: TGTGCCAGCAACACTCGGGGAACTAGCGGGAGGGTTCCCACCCACACCGGGGAGCTGTTTTTT.

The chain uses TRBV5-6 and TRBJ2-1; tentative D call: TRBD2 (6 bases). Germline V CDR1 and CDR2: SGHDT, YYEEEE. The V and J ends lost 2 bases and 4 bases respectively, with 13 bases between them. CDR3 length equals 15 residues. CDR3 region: CASSFPGREYNEQFF. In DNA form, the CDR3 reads TGTGCCAGCAGCTTTCCCGGGAGAGAATACAATGAGCAGTTCTTC.

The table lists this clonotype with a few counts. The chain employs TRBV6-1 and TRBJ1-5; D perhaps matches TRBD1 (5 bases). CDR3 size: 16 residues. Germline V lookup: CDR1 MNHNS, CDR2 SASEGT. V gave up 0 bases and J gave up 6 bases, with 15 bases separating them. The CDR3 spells CASSEARREGRQPQHF. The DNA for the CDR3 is TGTGCCAGCAGTGAAGCACGCAGGGAAGGTCGTCAGCCCCAGCATTTT.

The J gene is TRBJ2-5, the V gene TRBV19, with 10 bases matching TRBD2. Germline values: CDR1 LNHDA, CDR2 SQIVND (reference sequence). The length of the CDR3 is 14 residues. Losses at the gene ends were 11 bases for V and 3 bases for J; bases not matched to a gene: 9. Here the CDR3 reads CAPAPLAGEETQYF. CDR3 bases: TGTGCCCCAGCCCCCCTAGCGGGAGAAGAGACCCAGTACTTC.

The CDR3 spells CASSPKVLDTQYF. The CDR3 DNA reads TGTGCCAGCAGCCCTAAGGTTCTTGATACGCAGTATTTT. This chain uses TRBV2 with TRBJ2-3, with D unclear. Germline V lookup: CDR1 SNHLY, CDR2 FYNNEI. V shed 6 bases and J shed 6 bases, with 13 bases lying between them. The CDR3 totals 13 residues.

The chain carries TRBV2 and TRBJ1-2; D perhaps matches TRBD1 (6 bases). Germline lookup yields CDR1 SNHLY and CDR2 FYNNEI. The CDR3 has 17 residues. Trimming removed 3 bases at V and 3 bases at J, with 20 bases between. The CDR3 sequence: CASSDTGTRGAYYGYTF. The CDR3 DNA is TGTGCCAGCAGTGACACCGGGACACGTGGGGCTTACTATGGCTACACCTTC. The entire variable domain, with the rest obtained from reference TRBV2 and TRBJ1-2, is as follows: EPEVTQTPSHQVTQMGQEVILRCVPISNHLYFYWYRQILGQKVEFLVSFYNNEISEKSEIFDDQFSVERPDGSNFTLKIRSTKLEDSAMYFCASSDTGTRGAYYGYTFGSGTRLTVV.

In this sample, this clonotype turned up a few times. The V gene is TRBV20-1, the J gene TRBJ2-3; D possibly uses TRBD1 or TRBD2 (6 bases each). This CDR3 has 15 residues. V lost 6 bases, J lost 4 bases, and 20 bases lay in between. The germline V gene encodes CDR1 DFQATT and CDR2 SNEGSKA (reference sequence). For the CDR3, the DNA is TGCAGTGCCGAGGGGGGATACACGCACTCAGATACGCAGTATTTT. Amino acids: CSAEGGYTHSDTQYF.

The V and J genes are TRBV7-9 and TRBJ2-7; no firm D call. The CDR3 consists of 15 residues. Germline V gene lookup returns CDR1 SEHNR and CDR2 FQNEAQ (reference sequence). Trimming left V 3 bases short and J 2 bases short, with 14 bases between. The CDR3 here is CASSLASNIAYEQYF. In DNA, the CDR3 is TGTGCCAGCAGCTTGGCCAGCAATATCGCCTACGAGCAGTACTTC.

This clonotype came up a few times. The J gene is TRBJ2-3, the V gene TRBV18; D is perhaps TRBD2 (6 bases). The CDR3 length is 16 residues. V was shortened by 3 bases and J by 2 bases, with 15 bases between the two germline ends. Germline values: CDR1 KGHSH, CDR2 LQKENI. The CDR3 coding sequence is TGTGCCAGCTCACCCCTCCCAGCGGGCAACACAGATACGCAGTATTTT. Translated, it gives CASSPLPAGNTDTQYF.

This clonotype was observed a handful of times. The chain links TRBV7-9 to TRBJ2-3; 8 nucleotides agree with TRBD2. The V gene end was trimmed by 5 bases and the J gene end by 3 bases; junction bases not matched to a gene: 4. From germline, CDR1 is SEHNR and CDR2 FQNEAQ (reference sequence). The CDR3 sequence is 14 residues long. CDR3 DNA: TGTGCCAGCAGCATCCTAGCGGGTACAGATACGCAGTATTTT. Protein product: CASSILAGTDTQYF. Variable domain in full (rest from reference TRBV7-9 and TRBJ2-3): DTGVSQNPRHKITKRGQNVTFRCDPISEHNRLYWYRQTLGQGPEFLTYFQNEAQLEKSRLLSDRFSAERPKGSFSTLEIQRTEQGDSAMYLCASSILAGTDTQYFGPGTRLTVL.

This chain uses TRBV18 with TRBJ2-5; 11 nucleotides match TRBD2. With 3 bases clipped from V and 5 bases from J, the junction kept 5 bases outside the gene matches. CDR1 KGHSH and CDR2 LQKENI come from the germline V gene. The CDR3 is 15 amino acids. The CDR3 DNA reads TGTGCCAGCTCACCGACTAGCGGGAACGGGGAGACCCAGTACTTC. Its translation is CASSPTSGNGETQYF.

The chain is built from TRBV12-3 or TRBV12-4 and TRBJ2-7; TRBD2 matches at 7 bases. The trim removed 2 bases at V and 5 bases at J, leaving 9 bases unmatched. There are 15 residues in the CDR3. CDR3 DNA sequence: TGTGCCAGCAGTTTAATGGCGGGAGTCTTTCACGAGCAGTACTTC. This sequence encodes CASSLMAGVFHEQYF.

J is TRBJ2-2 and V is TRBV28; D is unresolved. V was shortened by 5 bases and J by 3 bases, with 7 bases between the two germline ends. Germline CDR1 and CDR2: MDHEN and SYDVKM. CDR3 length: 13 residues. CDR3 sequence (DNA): TGTGCCAGCAGTGTGATTGACACCGGGGAGCTGTTTTTT. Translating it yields CASSVIDTGELFF.

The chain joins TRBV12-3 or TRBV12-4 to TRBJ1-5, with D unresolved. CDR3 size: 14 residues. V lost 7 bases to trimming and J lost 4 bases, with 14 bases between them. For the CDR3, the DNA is TGTGCCAGCACCGAGGGTTCCCAGAATCAGCCCCAGCATTTT. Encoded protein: CASTEGSQNQPQHF.

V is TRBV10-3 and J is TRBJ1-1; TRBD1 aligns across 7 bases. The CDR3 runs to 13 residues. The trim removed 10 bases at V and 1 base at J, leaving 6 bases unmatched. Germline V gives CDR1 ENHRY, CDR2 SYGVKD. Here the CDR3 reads CATEDRRNTEAFF. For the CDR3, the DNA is TGTGCCACCGAGGACAGGAGGAACACTGAAGCTTTCTTT.

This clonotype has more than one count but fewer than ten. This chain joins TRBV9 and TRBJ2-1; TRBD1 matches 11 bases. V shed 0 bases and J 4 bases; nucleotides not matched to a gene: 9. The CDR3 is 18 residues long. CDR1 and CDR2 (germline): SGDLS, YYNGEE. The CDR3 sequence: CASSVGTGGASLYNEQFF. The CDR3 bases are TGTGCCAGCAGCGTAGGGACAGGGGGCGCCTCCCTTTACAATGAGCAGTTCTTC.

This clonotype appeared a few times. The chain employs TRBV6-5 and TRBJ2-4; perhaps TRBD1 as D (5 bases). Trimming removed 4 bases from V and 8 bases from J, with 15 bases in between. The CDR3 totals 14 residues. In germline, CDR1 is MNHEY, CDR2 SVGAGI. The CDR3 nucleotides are TGTGCCAGCAGTTCCACAGGCCGTTCTGACATTCAGTACTTC. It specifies CASSSTGRSDIQYF.

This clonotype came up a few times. The CDR3 sequence: CASSPAAGGGFTDTQYF. As DNA, the CDR3 is TGTGCCAGCAGTCCAGCAGCGGGAGGGGGTTTCACAGATACGCAGTATTTT. The V and J genes are TRBV12-3 or TRBV12-4 and TRBJ2-3; 10 bases fit TRBD2. The V gene end was trimmed by 5 bases and the J gene end by 2 bases; junction bases not matched to a gene: 10. CDR3 length: 17 residues.

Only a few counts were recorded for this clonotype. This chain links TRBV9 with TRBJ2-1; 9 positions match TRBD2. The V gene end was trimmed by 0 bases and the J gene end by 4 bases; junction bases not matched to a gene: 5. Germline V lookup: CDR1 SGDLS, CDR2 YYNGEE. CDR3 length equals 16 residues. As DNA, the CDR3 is TGTGCCAGCAGCGTAGAGGGCGGGAGGGTTTACAATGAGCAGTTCTTC. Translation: CASSVEGGRVYNEQFF.

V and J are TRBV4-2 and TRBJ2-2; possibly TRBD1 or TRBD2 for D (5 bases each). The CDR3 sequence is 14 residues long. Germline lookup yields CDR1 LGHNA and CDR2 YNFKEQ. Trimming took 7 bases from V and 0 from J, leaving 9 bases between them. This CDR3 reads CASIRDPNTGELFF. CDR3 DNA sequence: TGTGCCAGCATTAGGGACCCGAACACCGGGGAGCTGTTTTTT.

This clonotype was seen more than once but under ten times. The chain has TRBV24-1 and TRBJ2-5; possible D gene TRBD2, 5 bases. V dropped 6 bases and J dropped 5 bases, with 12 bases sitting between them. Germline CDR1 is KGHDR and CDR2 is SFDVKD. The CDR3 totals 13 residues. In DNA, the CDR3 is TGTGCCACCAGTCGAGGGCTAGGGGAGACCCAGTACTTC. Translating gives CATSRGLGETQYF.

CDR3: CSASLFGQLGTEAFF. The CDR3 DNA reads as TGCAGTGCCAGCCTATTCGGGCAGTTGGGGACTGAAGCTTTCTTT. The chain joins TRBV20-1 to TRBJ1-1; D not resolved. The V end lost 6 bases, the J end lost 5 bases, and 22 bases lay between the germline ends. Germline V gene sequence: CDR1 DFQATT, CDR2 SNEGSKA (reference sequence). The CDR3 runs to 15 residues.

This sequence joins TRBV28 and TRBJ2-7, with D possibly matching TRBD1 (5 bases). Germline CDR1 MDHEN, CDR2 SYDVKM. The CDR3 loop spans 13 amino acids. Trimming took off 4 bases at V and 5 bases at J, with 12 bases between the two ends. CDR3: CASSSSGFDEQYF. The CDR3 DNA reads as TGTGCCAGCAGTTCGTCAGGGTTCGACGAGCAGTACTTC. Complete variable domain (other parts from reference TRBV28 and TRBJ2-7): DVKVTQSSRYLVKRTGEKVFLECVQDMDHENMFWYRQDPGLGLRLIYFSYDVKMKEKGDIPEGYSVSREKKERFSLILESASTNQTSMYLCASSSSGFDEQYFGPGTRLTVT.

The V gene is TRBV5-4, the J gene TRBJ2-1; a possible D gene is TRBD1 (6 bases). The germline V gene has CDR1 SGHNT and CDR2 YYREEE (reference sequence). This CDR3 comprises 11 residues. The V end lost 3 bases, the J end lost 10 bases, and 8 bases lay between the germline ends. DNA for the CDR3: TGTGCCAGCAGCTCCGACAGGGAGCAGTTCTTC. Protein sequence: CASSSDREQFF. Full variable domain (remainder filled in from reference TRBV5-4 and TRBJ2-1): ETGVTQSPTHLIKTRGQQVTLRCSSQSGHNTVSWYQQALGQGPQFIFQYYREEENGRGNFPPRFSGLQFPNYSSELNVNALELDDSALYLCASSSDREQFFGPGTRLTVL.

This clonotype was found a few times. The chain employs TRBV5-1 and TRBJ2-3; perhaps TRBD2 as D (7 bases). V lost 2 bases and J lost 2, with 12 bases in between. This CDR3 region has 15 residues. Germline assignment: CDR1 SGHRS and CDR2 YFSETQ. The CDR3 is CASSFRGDYTDTQYF. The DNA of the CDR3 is TGCGCCAGCAGCTTTAGGGGGGACTACACAGATACGCAGTATTTT.

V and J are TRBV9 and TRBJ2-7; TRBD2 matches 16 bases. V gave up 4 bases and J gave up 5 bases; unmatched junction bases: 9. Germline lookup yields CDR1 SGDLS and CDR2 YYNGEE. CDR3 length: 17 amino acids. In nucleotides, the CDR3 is TGTGCCAGCAGCCTGGGACTAGCGGGAGGGCCTGTCGACGAGCAGTACTTC. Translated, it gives CASSLGLAGGPVDEQYF.

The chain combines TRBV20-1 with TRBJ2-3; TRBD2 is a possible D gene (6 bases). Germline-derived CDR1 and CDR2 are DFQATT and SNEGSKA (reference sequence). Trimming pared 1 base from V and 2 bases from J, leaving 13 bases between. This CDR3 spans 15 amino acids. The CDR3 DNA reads TGCAGTGCTAGAGTTGACGGAGGGGTCACAGATACGCAGTATTTT. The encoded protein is CSARVDGGVTDTQYF.

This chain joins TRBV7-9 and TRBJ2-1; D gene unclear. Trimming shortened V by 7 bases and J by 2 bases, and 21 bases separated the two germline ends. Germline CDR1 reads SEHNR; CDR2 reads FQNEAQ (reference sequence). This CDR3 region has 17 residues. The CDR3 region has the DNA TGTGCCAGCATCCTACCAGGTGGGCTGGGTCCCTACAATGAGCAGTTCTTC. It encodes CASILPGGLGPYNEQFF.